This T cell receptor beta chain appears in the sequencing data of a study of shared clonotypes between healthy human individuals. Looking at the study overall: Researchers drew samples from a couple of women and three men aged 18 to 49. Findings of the study overall: Blood was the sole source, and tissue repertoires probably differ.

The CDR3 is made up of 12 amino acids. Germline CDR1 reads SNHLY; CDR2 reads FYNNEI. Trimming took 3 bases from V and 5 from J, leaving 6 bases between them. On this clone: What it recognizes is unknown.

The study enrolled healthy HIV-negative adults without recent acute infections or vaccinations as donors. Using immunoSEQ multiplex PCR, the repertoire was profiled, and TCRdb retains in-frame clones only, with some absent. The sample includes about 480,000 clones, less than 85% seen only once; the top ten take approximately 12%. The chain combines TRBV2 with TRBJ2-3, with D perhaps matching TRBD2 (5 bases). The sequence was collected from a woman in her forties in good health. Some clones in this sample may be carry-over from other donors' samples. Sequenced sample: PBMCs. CDR3 nucleotides: TGTGCCAGCAGTGATCGGGGAGATACGCAGTATTTT. It codes for CASSDRGDTQYF.